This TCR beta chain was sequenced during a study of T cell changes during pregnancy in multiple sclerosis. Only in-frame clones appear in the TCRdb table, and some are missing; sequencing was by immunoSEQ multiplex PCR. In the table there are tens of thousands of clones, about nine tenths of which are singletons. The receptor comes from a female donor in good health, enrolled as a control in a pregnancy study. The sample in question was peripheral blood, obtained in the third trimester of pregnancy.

The CDR3 region has the DNA TGTGCCAGCTATCTTGAAGCTAGCGGGGCCTACGAGCAGTACTTC. As protein: CASYLEASGAYEQYF. V and J are TRBV2 and TRBJ2-7; 9 bases agree with TRBD2. The germline V gene has CDR1 SNHLY and CDR2 FYNNEI. This CDR3 contains 15 residues. The V gene end was trimmed by 8 bases and the J gene end by 2 bases; junction bases not matched to a gene: 10.